What follows are 21 T cell receptor beta chains derived from one specimen sequenced in a study of blood T cells in healthy people across ages. Through a sample-barcoded 5' primer and a J-beta primer mix, a second PCR was run for roughly 6 to 12 cycles. TCRdb itself ran the 5' RACE reads through MiXCR, one entry per CDR3 protein. The table records about 1.6 million distinct CDR3 sequences, 30% to 40% of them present only once. The specimen was blood. Receptors were obtained from a woman younger than 45 in good health.

The DNA of the CDR3 is TGTGCCAGCAGTATCCGATCTGTTTCGGGTGAGACCCAGTTCTTC. Translating gives CASSIRSVSGETQFF. The chain links TRBV6-6 to TRBJ2-1; D is uncertain. This CDR3 has 15 amino acids. The germline gives CDR1 MNHNY, CDR2 SVGAGI (reference sequence). Trimming took 5 bases from V and 13 from J, leaving 24 bases between them.

Written as DNA, the CDR3 is TGCGCCAGCAGCTTGGACAGGGGGCAGGGGGAGACCCAGTACTTC. It codes for CASSLDRGQGETQYF. J is TRBJ2-5 and V is TRBV5-1, with TRBD1 matching over 9 bases. The CDR3 spans 15 residues. J gave up 5 bases and V 0 bases, and 5 bases lay outside the gene matches. Germline lookup yields CDR1 SGHRS and CDR2 YFSETQ.

This clonotype was counted many times. The V gene is TRBV5-1, the J gene TRBJ2-3; 12 bases are shared with TRBD1. With 4 bases clipped from V and 3 bases from J, the junction kept 6 bases outside the gene matches. The CDR3 runs 16 residues. The germline V gene has CDR1 SGHRS and CDR2 YFSETQ. CDR3 in DNA: TGCGCCAGCAGCCGCGGGACAGGGGGCCCGACAGATACGCAGTATTTT. Translating gives CASSRGTGGPTDTQYF.

This clonotype was counted once. This sequence joins TRBV3-1 and TRBJ2-3; D unresolved. The CDR3 covers 15 residues. Germline V lookup: CDR1 LGHDT, CDR2 YNNKEL (reference sequence). Trimming shortened V by 2 bases and J by 4 bases, and 13 bases separated the two germline ends. CDR3: CASSQMGQAADTQYF. CDR3 nucleotide sequence: TGTGCCAGCAGCCAAATGGGTCAGGCGGCAGATACGCAGTATTTT.

Points on this clonotype: Just one base apart from a much larger clone, this may be a read error. The chain employs TRBV5-4 and TRBJ2-7; no clear D. The CDR3 loop spans 14 amino acids. Germline V gives CDR1 SGHNT, CDR2 YYREEE (reference sequence). Between the trimmed V and J ends, which lost 4 bases and 0 bases, there was a span of 11 bases. CDR3 DNA: TGTGCCAGCAGCCGCGACCCACTCTCCTACGAGCAGTACTTC. As protein: CASSRDPLSYEQYF. The whole variable domain, filled in from reference TRBV5-4 and TRBJ2-7, reads ETGVTQSPTHLIKTRGQQVTLRCSSQSGHNTVSWYQQALGQGPQFIFQYYREEENGRGNFPPRFSGLQFPNYSSELNVNALELDDSALYLCASSRDPLSYEQYFGPGTRLTVT.

The rearrangement joins TRBV20-1 to TRBJ2-5; no clear D gene. Germline lookup yields CDR1 DFQATT and CDR2 SNEGSKA (reference sequence). This CDR3 is 15 amino acids long. Trimming removed 1 base from V and 5 bases from J, with 17 bases in between. CDR3 residues: CSARAVGEVGETQYF. CDR3 sequence (DNA): TGCAGTGCTAGAGCAGTTGGAGAGGTTGGGGAGACCCAGTACTTC.

This clonotype was seen a handful of times. CDR3 amino acids: CASRSQGGYGYTF. The CDR3 nucleotides are TGTGCCAGCAGATCCCAGGGTGGCTATGGCTACACCTTC. The chain couples TRBV3-1 to TRBJ1-2; D perhaps matches TRBD1 (5 bases). In germline, CDR1 is LGHDT, CDR2 YNNKEL (reference sequence). The CDR3 has 13 amino acids. Trimming pared 6 bases from V and 4 bases from J, leaving 12 bases between.

This clonotype was seen only a few times. The chain couples TRBV15 to TRBJ2-1, with 11 bases identical to TRBD2. Germline CDR1 reads LNHNV; CDR2 reads YYDKDF (reference sequence). This CDR3 has 13 amino acids. Losses at the gene ends were 4 bases for V and 9 bases for J; bases not matched to a gene: 2. Here the CDR3 DNA reads TGTGCCACCAGCATAGGGACTAGCGGTGAGCAGTTCTTC. As protein: CATSIGTSGEQFF.

The chain couples TRBV12-3 or TRBV12-4 to TRBJ2-5; 11 nucleotides align to TRBD2. The V and J ends lost 4 bases and 2 bases, in that order; junction bases with no gene match: 6. This CDR3 comprises 16 residues. As DNA, the CDR3 is TGTGCCAGCAGTTCCACTAGCGGGGGTGATCAAGAGACCCAGTACTTC. Protein sequence: CASSSTSGGDQETQYF.

This sequence joins TRBV5-1 and TRBJ1-1; D is unresolved. There are 15 residues in the CDR3. V gave up 4 bases and J gave up 3 bases, with 16 bases separating them. In germline, CDR1 is SGHRS, CDR2 YFSETQ. This chain's CDR3 is CASSPGPGADTEAFF. In DNA form, the CDR3 reads TGCGCCAGCAGCCCCGGACCCGGTGCGGACACTGAAGCTTTCTTT.

The V call is TRBV13, the J call TRBJ2-7; TRBD2 matches 13 bases. V lost 5 bases and J lost 2; bases outside the gene matches: 12. This CDR3 region has 18 residues. CDR1 PRHDT and CDR2 FYEKMQ come from the germline V gene (reference sequence). The DNA of the CDR3 is TGTGCCAGCAGCGCAGAGCATCCACTAGCGGGAGGGACCTACGAGCAGTACTTC. It codes for CASSAEHPLAGGTYEQYF.

This clonotype has just a few counts. This rearrangement joins TRBV6-5 to TRBJ1-2; 8 bases are shared with TRBD1. There are 14 residues in the CDR3. Unmatched junction bases numbered 4, after V lost 0 bases and J lost 7 bases. Germline CDR1 is MNHEY and CDR2 is SVGAGI. The CDR3 region is CASSYSEGTGGYTF. DNA for the CDR3: TGTGCCAGCAGTTACTCGGAGGGGACAGGTGGCTACACCTTC.

This clonotype was seen a handful of times. The CDR3 protein is CASSLERGQEETQYF. The CDR3 coding sequence is TGCGCCAGCAGCTTGGAAAGGGGGCAGGAAGAGACCCAGTACTTC. The rearrangement uses TRBV5-1 and TRBJ2-5; 7 nucleotides agree with TRBD1. CDR1 and CDR2 (germline): SGHRS, YFSETQ. J gave up 3 bases and V 0 bases, and 5 bases lay outside the gene matches. The CDR3 is made up of 15 amino acids.

The rearrangement uses TRBV6-2 or TRBV6-3 and TRBJ2-2; D may correspond to TRBD1 or TRBD2 (5 bases each). Trimming stripped 2 bases from V and 3 bases from J, with 10 bases between. Germline V gene sequence: CDR1 MNHEY, CDR2 SVGEGT. The CDR3 contains 15 residues. The CDR3 coding sequence is TGTGCCAGCAGTTACCCCCAGGGAGACACCGGGGAGCTGTTTTTT. This codes for CASSYPQGDTGELFF.

This clonotype came up a few times. J is TRBJ2-6 and V is TRBV20-1, with TRBD1 identical over 8 bases. Unmatched junction bases numbered 14, after V lost 4 bases and J lost 0 bases. The germline V gene has CDR1 DFQATT and CDR2 SNEGSKA (reference sequence). This CDR3 is built from 19 residues. The CDR3 bases are TGCAGTGCTACCCGAATTCGGACAGGGTTCCGCTCTGGGGCCAACGTCCTGACTTTC. Protein: CSATRIRTGFRSGANVLTF.

V gene TRBV5-1 combines with J gene TRBJ2-7; maybe TRBD2 (6 bases). V dropped 6 bases and J dropped 6 bases, with 22 bases sitting between them. In germline, CDR1 is SGHRS, CDR2 YFSETQ. This CDR3 has 15 amino acids. The CDR3 protein is CASKSLGTDLSEQYF. The CDR3 DNA reads as TGCGCCAGCAAATCACTCGGGACTGACCTGAGCGAGCAGTACTTC.

This clonotype turned up a few times. The CDR3 spells CASPGGPQHF. The CDR3 DNA follows: TGTGCCAGTCCAGGCGGGCCCCAGCATTTT. The chain combines TRBV27 with TRBJ1-5, with unresolved D. The length of the CDR3 is 10 residues. The ends were cut back, 9 bases at V and 9 bases at J, with 9 bases in the middle. Germline CDR1 is MNHEY and CDR2 is SMNVEV (reference sequence).

The chain links TRBV20-1 to TRBJ2-1; perhaps TRBD1 as D (7 bases). CDR1 and CDR2 (germline): DFQATT, SNEGSKA (reference sequence). V lost 6 bases to trimming and J lost 6 bases, with 18 bases between them. The CDR3 sequence is 14 residues long. The CDR3 DNA reads as TGCAGTGCCCAGGGGGACCCGGGGGCCAATGAGCAGTTCTTC. Encoded protein: CSAQGDPGANEQFF.

This clonotype has just a few counts. The chain joins TRBV12-3 or TRBV12-4 to TRBJ2-7; 9 bases map to TRBD1. V lost 6 bases, J lost 6 bases, and 9 bases stayed unmatched. The CDR3 totals 14 residues. CDR3 residues: CASSGTGRTGEQYF. The CDR3 DNA reads as TGTGCCAGCAGCGGGACAGGGAGGACCGGCGAGCAGTACTTC.

The rearrangement links TRBV7-2 to TRBJ1-5, with D unresolved. CDR1 is SGHTA, CDR2 FQGNSA, per germline. The CDR3 has 12 residues. Trimming pared 3 bases from V and 9 bases from J, leaving 9 bases between. DNA for the CDR3: TGTGCCAGCAGCTTGGGAACTACGCCCCAGCATTTT. Translating gives CASSLGTTPQHF.

This clonotype has a count of ten or more. This sequence joins TRBV29-1 and TRBJ2-7; 11 nucleotides agree with TRBD1. CDR1 is SQVTM and CDR2 is ANQGSEA in the germline V gene. Unmatched junction bases numbered 6, after V lost 2 bases and J lost 3 bases. The CDR3 sequence is 15 residues long. DNA for the CDR3: TGCAGCGTTGAAATTGGGGGACAGGGGGGCTACGAGCAGTACTTC. It translates to CSVEIGGQGGYEQYF.